This TCR beta chain stems from a study of beta chain features in type 1 diabetes. This CDR3 region has 16 residues. Looked up from germline, CDR1 is SGHVS and CDR2 is FNYEAQ. Trimming shortened V by 0 bases and J by 6 bases, and 14 bases separated the two germline ends. Remarks on this clone: Its antigen is undetermined.

Study-wide results and caveats: Researchers reported that naive, central memory and Treg TCRB repertoires appeared more similar in patients than in healthy donors.

Of the isolated RNA, all was reverse transcribed, and so the sequenced material was expressed TCRB transcripts. Sequencing was performed with immunoSEQ multiplex PCR; in TCRdb, only in-frame clones are kept and a portion is missing. The data show about 220,000 clones, roughly a tenth seen once. The receptor was isolated from a man between 18 and 29 years old in good health. The chain recombines TRBV7-6 with TRBJ2-2; no reliable D call. Sequences were obtained from central memory CD4+ T cells from blood. CDR3 in amino acids: CASSLATPSVSGELFF. CDR3 in DNA: TGTGCCAGCAGCTTAGCTACGCCCTCGGTGTCCGGGGAGCTGTTTTTT.